This TCR beta chain was observed in a study of neoadjuvant anti-PD-1 for oral cavity cancer (dated by TCRdb to about 2021). At the level of the whole study: Before curative-intent surgical resection, most patients were given three to four biweekly doses of nivolumab at 3 mg/kg. Under RECIST 1.1, patients with complete response, partial response or stable disease were classed as responders, and patients with progression were classed as non-responders. Patients who did not progress were given a fourth nivolumab dose at about day 43 and had definitive surgical resection on days 50-56. A roughly 33% response rate was observed in the parent correlative cohort, in which more than 9 patients were included. The paper's findings and limits, for the study overall: TCR analyses included only a few patients per response group, and the authors called for larger cohorts for validation. Higher pretreatment blood Treg/Th17 ratios correlated with higher pretreatment blood TCRbeta clonality and lower post-treatment tumor TCRbeta clonality. After neoadjuvant nivolumab, significantly higher T cell clonality (Gini index) was found within PBMCs in non-responders than in responders.

The time point label, read with the paper, signifies: after neoadjuvant nivolumab, at surgical resection. The patients had newly diagnosed stage II-IVA oral cavity squamous cell carcinoma and had not received any prior systemic or radiation treatment. The cohort was made up of patients with locally advanced, HPV-negative oral cavity squamous cell carcinoma. Peripheral blood mononuclear cells were analyzed directly and were not maintained or expanded in culture. The samples were obtained from a longitudinal correlative study of a single-arm phase II trial testing neoadjuvant nivolumab in oral cavity squamous cell carcinoma. Subject-matched pre- and post-treatment PBMCs and tumors from three responders and three non-responders were subjected to genomic DNA-based TCRbeta sequencing. Peripheral blood mononuclear cells were collected once before nivolumab treatment and again after treatment, at the time of surgery. The Maxwell RSC DNA from Cells kit was used to extract genomic DNA from PBMCs.

For deep sequencing of PBMC libraries, mostly about 450 ng of input genomic DNA was used, and six replicates were run per sample. Following the manufacturer's instructions, the team built TCRbeta libraries using the immunoSEQ hsTCRbeta kit. Sequencing of the completed libraries took place using an Illumina NovaSeq 6000 S4 flow cell after they had been pooled to about 3 nM. Under the source paper's analysis protocol: The immunoSEQ Analyzer was used for raw data preprocessing and quality control. The analysis was limited to productive rearrangements, and each clonotype was defined by a unique CDR3 amino acid sequence. Repertoire clonality was estimated as the Gini-Simpson index, which was calculated using the R package tcR. Student's t test was used to compare Gini indices, while Pearson correlation assessed associations with tumor size change. TCRdb limited this immuneACCESS table to in-frame rearrangements with V and J called. A share of clones is missing; checked studies link under half to unresolved V genes, and the rest is unexplained. V and J calls and clone size follow that table, whereas D and trimming were derived from the DNA. Here the sample has more than 12,000 clones; roughly 74% occur a single time. The ten largest clones add up to 2.5% to 3% of the sample.

Remarks on this clone: Its cognate antigen has yet to be identified. No much larger clonotype is one base removed from it; base qualities were not supplied.

Per the germline V gene, MDHEN is the CDR1 and SYDVKM is the CDR2. The CDR3 runs 16 amino acids, cysteine and phenylalanine included. Only CDR3 DNA is held: 48 bases, read in frame from base 1. The V and J ends are trimmed by 1 base and 2 bases, leaving 14 bases between them. This TCR was recovered from a person between 40 and 80 years old with oral cavity squamous cell carcinoma. This sample comprised PBMCs, obtained after nivolumab (anti-PD-1) treatment. The rearranged segments are TRBV28 and TRBJ1-2, with TRBD1 as a weak D call on 5 bases. CDR3 reads: CASSLYGQPSNYGYTF. The DNA sequence follows: TGTGCCAGCAGTTTATACGGACAACCGTCGAACTATGGCTACACCTTC.